The T cell receptor (beta chain) under discussion was sequenced for a study of shared clonotypes between healthy human individuals. Libraries were prepared by immunoSEQ multiplex PCR; TCRdb keeps only in-frame clonotypes and omits some of them. The data contain about 580,000 clones, roughly 98% of them singletons. CD8 cells classed as naive were CD45RO-negative and positively selected for CCR7, excluding terminally differentiated effector memory CD45RA+ cells. Trimming took 0 bases from V and 3 from J, leaving 9 bases between them. Germline lookup yields CDR1 SGHAT and CDR2 FQDESV (reference sequence). This CDR3 comprises 15 residues.

The chain links TRBV11-1 to TRBJ2-1, with D perhaps matching TRBD1 (6 bases). Sequenced: naive CD8+ T cells sorted from blood. The origin of this receptor is a man aged 25-40 years in good health. CDR3 residues: CASSLAPTGYNEQFF. The CDR3 nucleotides read TGTGCCAGCAGCTTAGCGCCGACAGGCTACAATGAGCAGTTCTTC.